Listed below are T cell receptor beta chains from one sample, sequenced in a study of glioma-infiltrating T cells. TCRdb re-analysed the multiplex PCR reads in MiXCR, keeping a single row per CDR3 protein. The table includes some 150,000 distinct CDR3 sequences, around 42% detected once. Sequenced material: glioma tissue, nonneoplastic brain tissue, or PBMCs (not recorded which). The receptor set was obtained from a human donor with low-grade glioma or glioblastoma, undergoing nonglioma brain surgery, or in good health (not recorded which). The CDR3 runs from the conserved cysteine through the conserved F or W. A D gene is named only where the DNA matches it firmly. A row's size may be missing; if present it is once, few, many or a size class.

V: TRBV12-3/TRBV12-4
D: NA
J: TRBJ2-6
size: NA
CDR3: CASRPGGSGANVLTF
DNA: TGTGCCAGCAGGCCCGGTGGCTCTGGGGCCAACGTCCTGACTTTC

V: TRBV10-1
D: NA
J: TRBJ2-3
size: NA
CDR3: CASSESGPGTQYF
DNA: TGCGCCAGCAGTGAGTCGGGGCCCGGTACGCAGTATTTT

V: TRBV7-2
D: TRBD2
J: TRBJ2-7
size: NA
CDR3: CASGPPGLGEQYF
DNA: TGTGCCAGCGGCCCACCGGGACTAGGCGAGCAGTACTTC

V: TRBV20-1
D: NA
J: TRBJ2-7
size: NA
CDR3: CSARTYYEQYF
DNA: TGCAGTGCAAGGACTTACTACGAGCAGTACTTC

V: TRBV6-1
D: NA
J: TRBJ2-3
size: once
CDR3: CASSVQAWEEDTQYF
DNA: TGTGCCAGCAGTGTTCAGGCTTGGGAGGAAGATACGCAGTATTTT

V: TRBV6-5
D: TRBD1
J: TRBJ2-7
size: few
CDR3: CASSYSRGTEYF
DNA: TGTGCCAGCAGTTACTCGAGAGGGACAGAGTACTTC

V: TRBV11-2
D: NA
J: TRBJ1-6
size: few
CDR3: CASRKTAELSPLHF
DNA: TGTGCCAGCAGGAAGACAGCGGAGCTCTCACCCCTCCACTTT

V: TRBV5-1
D: TRBD1
J: TRBJ2-1
size: few
CDR3: CASSLDSRGNEQFF
DNA: TGCGCCAGCAGCTTGGATAGCAGGGGGAACGAGCAGTTCTTC

V: TRBV15
D: NA
J: TRBJ1-1
size: NA
CDR3: CATTATGLNTEAFF
DNA: TGTGCCACCACCGCGACAGGTTTGAACACTGAAGCTTTCTTT

V: TRBV6-2/TRBV6-3
D: TRBD2
J: TRBJ2-1
size: NA
CDR3: CASAKLLAGDSYNEQFF
DNA: TGTGCCAGCGCAAAACTACTAGCGGGGGATTCCTACAATGAGCAGTTCTTC

V: TRBV20-1
D: NA
J: TRBJ1-2
size: few
CDR3: CSASSIGDTSYGYTF
DNA: TGCAGTGCTAGTTCTATAGGGGATACCAGCTATGGCTACACCTTC

V: TRBV28
D: NA
J: TRBJ2-3
size: NA
CDR3: CASSGGVNTDTQYF
DNA: TGTGCCAGCAGTGGGGGAGTTAACACAGATACGCAGTATTTT

V: TRBV5-1
D: NA
J: TRBJ2-3
size: NA
CDR3: CASSRTAVTDTQYF
DNA: TGCGCCAGCAGTCGGACCGCCGTTACAGATACGCAGTATTTT

V: TRBV6-2/TRBV6-3
D: NA
J: TRBJ1-1
size: NA
CDR3: CVSHILGETNTEAFF
DNA: TGTGTCAGCCACATATTAGGGGAAACGAACACTGAAGCTTTCTTT

V: TRBV10-3
D: NA
J: TRBJ1-1
size: few
CDR3: CAISVQNTEAFF
DNA: TGTGCCATCAGTGTTCAGAACACTGAAGCTTTCTTT